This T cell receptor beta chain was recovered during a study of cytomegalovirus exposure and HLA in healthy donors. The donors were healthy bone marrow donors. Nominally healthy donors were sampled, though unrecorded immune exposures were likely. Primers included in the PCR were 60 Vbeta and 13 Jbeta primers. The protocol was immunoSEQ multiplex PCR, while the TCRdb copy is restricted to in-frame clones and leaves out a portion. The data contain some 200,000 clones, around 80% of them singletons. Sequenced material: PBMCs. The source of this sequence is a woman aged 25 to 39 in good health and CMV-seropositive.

The CDR3, as DNA: TGCGCCAGCAGCTTCTACGGGAATTCACCCCTCCACTTT. Protein: CASSFYGNSPLHF. The chain joins TRBV5-1 to TRBJ1-6; the D is unclear. V dropped 2 bases and J dropped 7 bases, with 7 bases sitting between them. Germline V CDR1 and CDR2: SGHRS, YFSETQ. The length of the CDR3 is 13 residues.